The 21 T cell receptor beta chains reported below all come from one sample, sequenced in a study of early T cells in non-severe SARS-CoV-2 infection. TCRdb passed the 5' RACE reads through MiXCR, listing each CDR3 protein once. The sample carries approximately 56,000 distinct CDR3 sequences, less than 15% recorded once. The sample consisted of whole blood, taken at baseline. These receptors all stem from an adult who was a healthcare worker with PCR-confirmed SARS-CoV-2 infection or an uninfected control (not recorded which).

This clonotype was seen many times. The chain employs TRBV6-1 and TRBJ1-5; 7 bases map to TRBD1. Looked up from germline, CDR1 is MNHNS and CDR2 is SASEGT. V shed 2 bases, J shed 7 bases, and the junction held 8 bases outside the gene matches. CDR3 size: 15 residues. Written as DNA, the CDR3 is TGTGCCAGCAGTGAAATCCCAGGGGGAGGCCAGCCCCAGCATTTT. It encodes CASSEIPGGGQPQHF.

This chain uses TRBV18 with TRBJ1-1, with a possible D match to TRBD1 (5 bases). This CDR3 has 14 residues. V lost 5 bases, J lost 0 bases, and 10 bases lay in between. Germline CDR1 and CDR2: KGHSH and LQKENI. The CDR3, as DNA: TGTGCCAGCTCAGACAGCAAAATGAACACTGAAGCTTTCTTT. Translating it yields CASSDSKMNTEAFF.

CDR3 in DNA: TGTGCCAGCAGCGAAGAAGGTTCCCCTTCATACGAGCAGTACTTC. Amino acids: CASSEEGSPSYEQYF. The chain combines TRBV11-2 with TRBJ2-7; no definite D call. CDR1 SGHAT and CDR2 FQNNGV come from the germline V gene. The CDR3 covers 15 residues. V dropped 5 bases and J dropped 4 bases, with 18 bases sitting between them.

This clonotype was picked up many times. The J gene is TRBJ2-1, the V gene TRBV11-2; 13 positions agree with TRBD2. With 4 bases clipped from V and 4 bases from J, the junction kept 7 bases outside the gene matches. CDR1 SGHAT and CDR2 FQNNGV come from the germline V gene. This CDR3 has 17 amino acids. The CDR3 protein is CASSSLTSGGLYNEQFF. The CDR3 DNA follows: TGTGCCAGCAGCTCGTTGACTAGCGGGGGGCTGTACAATGAGCAGTTCTTC.

This clonotype has just a few counts. J is TRBJ2-7 and V is TRBV20-1; tentatively, D is TRBD1 (6 bases). Germline assignment: CDR1 DFQATT and CDR2 SNEGSKA (reference sequence). This CDR3 has 13 amino acids. Trimming shortened V by 3 bases and J by 0 bases, and 9 bases separated the two germline ends. Here the CDR3 DNA reads TGCAGTGCTAGCCAAGGGGGCTCCTACGAGCAGTACTTC. Its translation is CSASQGGSYEQYF.

In its sample, this clonotype was seen many times. The chain has TRBV4-2 and TRBJ1-1; D possibly corresponds to TRBD1 (6 bases). The V gene's germline CDR1 is LGHNA and CDR2 YNFKEQ. V lost 5 bases to trimming and J lost 2 bases, with 18 bases between them. This CDR3 comprises 16 residues. The CDR3: CASSSLVGGDNTEAFF. In nucleotides, the CDR3 is TGTGCCAGCAGCTCCCTGGTGGGGGGCGATAACACTGAAGCTTTCTTT.

The chain joins TRBV18 to TRBJ2-3; D remains unclear. CDR1 is KGHSH, CDR2 LQKENI, per germline. The CDR3 sequence is 15 residues long. The germline V and J ends were trimmed by 3 bases and 4 bases, with 14 bases remaining between them. CDR3 DNA: TGTGCCAGCTCACCTTCTGTAAGCGATGCAGATACGCAGTATTTT. Amino acids: CASSPSVSDADTQYF.

This clonotype showed up just a few times. V gene TRBV6-2 or TRBV6-3 combines with J gene TRBJ2-4; D might be TRBD1 (6 bases). CDR1 MNHEY and CDR2 SVGEGT come from the germline V gene. V was shortened by 7 bases and J by 1 base, with 8 bases between the two germline ends. This CDR3 spans 13 amino acids. CDR3: CASIGQAKNIQYF. CDR3 coding DNA: TGTGCCAGCATTGGACAGGCCAAAAACATTCAGTACTTC.

V usage is TRBV5-1 and J usage is TRBJ1-1; D gene unclear. Germline assignment: CDR1 SGHRS and CDR2 YFSETQ. The CDR3 contains 13 residues. Trimming pared 5 bases from V and 0 bases from J, leaving 8 bases between. The CDR3 DNA reads as TGCGCCAGCAGGCTGAAGGTGAACACTGAAGCTTTCTTT. Encoded protein: CASRLKVNTEAFF.

This clonotype was detected once. This chain uses TRBV6-6 with TRBJ1-1, with D hard to call. Germline values: CDR1 MNHNY, CDR2 SVGAGI (reference sequence). The V gene lost 10 bases and the J gene lost 1 base, with 16 bases spanning the gap. The CDR3 extends over 14 amino acids. The chain's CDR3 is CATVQPPRNTEAFF. The CDR3 DNA reads as TGTGCCACCGTCCAACCCCCCCGGAACACTGAAGCTTTCTTT.

This clonotype came up a few times. The V gene is TRBV12-3 or TRBV12-4, the J gene TRBJ2-1; TRBD1 matches at 10 bases. Trimming removed 6 bases from V and 14 bases from J; junction bases left unmatched: 28. The CDR3 length is 19 residues. CDR3 sequence (DNA): TGTGCCAGCAGGGTTGGGCTTAGAGAGTGGACAGGGGGTCCCCCTAGGGAGTTCTTC. Protein product: CASRVGLREWTGGPPREFF.

The chain couples TRBV5-1 to TRBJ1-4; D gene ambiguous. This CDR3 has 15 amino acids. The germline V gene has CDR1 SGHRS and CDR2 YFSETQ. The ends were cut back, 1 base at V and 0 bases at J, with 7 bases in the middle. The CDR3 nucleotides are TGCGCCAGCAGCTTGTTGTCGGCAACTAATGAAAAACTGTTTTTT. Residues: CASSLLSATNEKLFF. The full variable domain, in which reference TRBV5-1 and TRBJ1-4 provide the parts outside the CDR3, is KAGVTQTPRYLIKTRGQQVTLSCSPISGHRSVSWYQQTPGQGLQFLFEYFSETQRNKGNFPGRFSGRQFSNSRSEMNVSTLELGDSALYLCASSLLSATNEKLFFGSGTQLSVL.

This clonotype has at least ten counts. This chain joins TRBV12-3 or TRBV12-4 and TRBJ1-1; D is undetermined. V lost 2 bases and J lost 1, with 5 bases in between. This CDR3 comprises 13 residues. The CDR3 coding sequence is TGTGCCAGCAGTTTAATGAAGAACACTGAAGCTTTCTTT. Amino acid sequence: CASSLMKNTEAFF.

The sample holds a few counts of this clonotype. This chain uses TRBV20-1 with TRBJ2-1; 8 bases line up with TRBD1. The germline V gene encodes CDR1 DFQATT and CDR2 SNEGSKA (reference sequence). V shed 1 base and J 7 bases; nucleotides not matched to a gene: 3. The CDR3 length is 13 residues. This CDR3 reads CSARVHRGNEQFF. CDR3 in DNA: TGCAGTGCTAGAGTTCACAGGGGGAATGAGCAGTTCTTC.

This clonotype was counted only a few times. The chain employs TRBV12-3 or TRBV12-4 and TRBJ1-1; D is uncertain. The CDR3 consists of 14 residues. V was pared by 5 bases and J by 5 bases, with 15 bases between. The CDR3 is CASSRMSIGTEAFF. As DNA, the CDR3 is TGTGCCAGCAGTCGAATGAGCATCGGGACTGAAGCTTTCTTT.

This clonotype was detected ten times or more. CDR3 DNA: TGTGCCAGCTCACCAACGGGAGGGAGCACAGATACGCAGTATTTT. The encoded protein is CASSPTGGSTDTQYF. The J gene is TRBJ2-3, the V gene TRBV18; 8 positions match TRBD2. This CDR3 spans 15 amino acids. V shed 2 bases, J shed 0 bases, and the junction held 1 base outside the gene matches. Germline values: CDR1 KGHSH, CDR2 LQKENI.

V gene TRBV5-5 combines with J gene TRBJ1-2; the D is unclear. The germline V gene has CDR1 SGHKS and CDR2 YYEKEE (reference sequence). The CDR3 consists of 16 residues. The V gene lost 4 bases and the J gene lost 1 base, with 17 bases spanning the gap. The CDR3 bases are TGTGCCAGCAGCCTGGGTACTTACGGGCATAACTATGGCTACACCTTC. Translating gives CASSLGTYGHNYGYTF.

This chain connects TRBV3-1 to TRBJ2-7; D possibly corresponds to TRBD1 (5 bases). With 2 bases removed from V and 3 bases from J, the gap between germline ends came to 8 bases. The CDR3 has 13 amino acids. Germline CDR1 is LGHDT and CDR2 is YNNKEL (reference sequence). The CDR3 here is CASSQPGNYEQYF. The CDR3 region has the DNA TGTGCCAGCAGCCAACCAGGGAACTACGAGCAGTACTTC.

This clonotype was detected a few times. J is TRBJ1-5 and V is TRBV28; 7 bases are shared with TRBD1. Germline V gives CDR1 MDHEN, CDR2 SYDVKM. The CDR3 runs to 15 residues. V lost 6 bases, J lost 2 bases, and 7 bases stayed unmatched. CDR3 sequence: CASSTDRFGNQPQHF. As DNA, the CDR3 is TGTGCCAGCAGCACGGACAGGTTTGGCAATCAGCCCCAGCATTTT. Filled out from reference TRBV28 and TRBJ1-5, the complete variable domain reads DVKVTQSSRYLVKRTGEKVFLECVQDMDHENMFWYRQDPGLGLRLIYFSYDVKMKEKGDIPEGYSVSREKKERFSLILESASTNQTSMYLCASSTDRFGNQPQHFGDGTRLSIL.

The chain has TRBV5-1 and TRBJ2-5, with D possibly called TRBD1 or TRBD2 (5 bases each). V was clipped by 7 bases and J by 5 bases, with 15 bases between them. The CDR3 has 13 amino acids. Germline CDR1 SGHRS, CDR2 YFSETQ. CDR3 nucleotides: TGCGCCAGCTACCGGGACCCCCGGGAGACCCAGTACTTC. It is translated as CASYRDPRETQYF.

V usage is TRBV29-1 and J usage is TRBJ2-7, with D maybe TRBD1 (6 bases). The germline CDR1 and CDR2 sequences are SQVTM and ANQGSEA. This CDR3 is 14 amino acids long. Trimming took 3 bases from V and 6 from J, leaving 18 bases between them. CDR3 amino acids: CSVDLGQGRVEQYF. The CDR3 DNA reads as TGCAGCGTTGACCTTGGGCAGGGGCGCGTCGAGCAGTACTTC.